The clone carrying this TCR beta chain has a count of ten or more. Trimming shortened V by 0 bases and J by 5 bases, and 9 bases separated the two germline ends. CDR1 is SGHRS, CDR2 YFSETQ, per germline. The CDR3 is 14 amino acids. Construction of the TCRbeta library involved unique molecular identifiers. TCRdb re-derived calls from the PCR reads in MiXCR, one entry per CDR3 protein. Of about 240,000 distinct CDR3 sequences listed, around 12% are singletons. These data belong to a study of T-cell reconstitution after alpha-beta-depleted transplantation in children. The TCR comes from a human donor who donated a stem cell graft to a child with acute lymphoblastic leukemia. The chain uses TRBV5-1 and TRBJ1-5; D not certain. Specimen: PBMCs from the stem cell graft donor, collected from the stem cell graft. CDR3 sequence reads: CASSLEGPHQPQHF. As DNA, the CDR3 is TGCGCCAGCAGCTTGGAGGGTCCGCATCAGCCCCAGCATTTT.